This T cell receptor beta chain was sequenced in a study of blood T cell repertoires in COVID-19. Background on the study: T cells, B-cell-depleted T cells, or PBMCs supplied cDNA or gDNA.

Study processing details: Estimated nucleated cell counts came from reference gene primer amplification. The table came from immunoSEQ multiplex PCR; TCRdb's copy has only in-frame clones and leaves some out. The DNA was the basis for D and trimming; V, J and clone size are from that table. There are 95,000 to 100,000 clones in the sample; approximately 84% occur only once, and 17% lies in the top ten. The germline CDR1 and CDR2 sequences are ENHRY and SYGVKD. V trimming: 4 bases; J trimming: 4 bases; junction bases outside the gene matches: 5. This CDR3 has 15 amino acids. This clonotype originated in a woman aged 55 to 70 with acute or convalescent COVID-19. Sequences were obtained from peripheral blood. This chain joins TRBV10-3 and TRBJ1-5; TRBD1 aligns across 9 bases. The CDR3 sequence is CAISAGGTGNQPQHF. The CDR3 region has the DNA TGTGCCATCAGTGCCGGGGGGACAGGGAATCAGCCCCAGCATTTT.